This T cell receptor beta chain was captured in a study of post-analysis software for immune sequencing data. The study, taken as a whole, reports: Samples from one preparation batch, clustered by F measure, grouped strongly together. Controls' normalized Chao1 diversity significantly exceeded that of multiple sclerosis patients.

This clonotype was counted a single time. Its antigen is unknown. TCR beta libraries were prepared from cDNA with unique molecular identifiers. T cells numbering about 0.85 to 10 million yielded cDNA molecules that totaled some 500,000. TCRdb reanalysed the PCR reads using MiXCR and keeps one entry per CDR3 protein. The data show roughly 600,000 distinct CDR3 sequences, about 40% seen once. The receptor was derived from a girl aged 10 to 17 with multiple sclerosis. Sequencing used blood.

In DNA form, the CDR3 reads TGTGCCAGCAAAGTGGGACTTGTTAACTATGGCTACACCTTC. This gives the protein CASKVGLVNYGYTF. V is TRBV6-5 and J is TRBJ1-2; weak D call: TRBD1 (5 bases). Germline CDR1 and CDR2: MNHEY and SVGAGI. V shed 7 bases and J shed 1 base, with 13 bases lying between them. This CDR3 comprises 14 residues.